One sample yielded the 15 T cell receptor beta chains listed below, sequenced in a study of cytomegalovirus exposure and HLA in healthy donors. The study ran its PCR with 60 Vbeta and 13 Jbeta primers. Method: immunoSEQ multiplex PCR; TCRdb's copy keeps in-frame clones and lacks some. The repertoire consists of about 200,000 clones, with roughly 77% occurring once and the leading ten covering more than 0.35%. Sequencing was done on a sample of PBMCs. Receptors originate from a male donor in good health and CMV-seropositive.

The chain is built from TRBV30 and TRBJ1-1; 8 nucleotides match TRBD1. V shed 5 bases, J shed 0 bases, and the junction held 2 bases outside the gene matches. Germline V gene lookup returns CDR1 GTSNPN and CDR2 SVGIG (reference sequence). This CDR3 comprises 13 residues. CDR3 sequence reads: CAWGQGVNTEAFF. The CDR3 DNA is TGTGCCTGGGGACAGGGTGTGAACACTGAAGCTTTCTTT.

The J gene is TRBJ1-6, the V gene TRBV7-9, with D tentatively TRBD1 (5 bases). V shed 2 bases and J shed 9 bases, with 11 bases lying between them. This CDR3 contains 14 residues. Germline lookup yields CDR1 SEHNR and CDR2 FQNEAQ (reference sequence). The CDR3 DNA follows: TGTGCCAGCAGCTTATCCAGGGCTTCTTCACCCCTCCACTTT. This codes for CASSLSRASSPLHF.

V is TRBV6-4 and J is TRBJ2-1; the D gene is possibly TRBD2 (5 bases). The V and J ends lost 2 bases and 7 bases respectively, with 30 bases between them. From germline, CDR1 is MRHNA and CDR2 SNTAGT. The length of the CDR3 is 20 residues. The CDR3 DNA is TGTGCCAGCAGTGACCACCCGGGAAAACTGCCGGGCCTCCGTCCGAATGAGCAGTTCTTC. Protein: CASSDHPGKLPGLRPNEQFF.

This clone was observed a handful of times. The chain joins TRBV7-6 to TRBJ1-1, with D perhaps TRBD1 (5 bases). Trimming stripped 4 bases from V and 4 bases from J, with 16 bases between. The CDR3 length is 15 residues. Germline V gene sequence: CDR1 SGHVS, CDR2 FNYEAQ. CDR3 in amino acids: CASSWGVGVATEAFF. The CDR3 DNA reads as TGTGCCAGCAGCTGGGGGGTAGGGGTAGCCACTGAAGCTTTCTTT.

V is TRBV7-9 and J is TRBJ2-2; weak D call: TRBD1 (6 bases). CDR3 size: 15 residues. Germline V lookup: CDR1 SEHNR, CDR2 FQNEAQ (reference sequence). V lost 3 bases, J lost 1 base, and 9 bases lay in between. The CDR3 loop is CASSLDSVNTGELFF. CDR3 in DNA: TGTGCCAGCAGCTTGGACAGCGTGAACACCGGGGAGCTGTTTTTT.

V gene TRBV19 combines with J gene TRBJ1-1; 7 positions match TRBD1. The CDR3 runs to 17 residues. J was trimmed by 1 base and V by 4 bases; bases with no gene match: 12. Germline V CDR1 and CDR2: LNHDA, SQIVND (reference sequence). This chain's CDR3 is CASSTQYGQAKNTEAFF. Written as DNA, the CDR3 is TGTGCCAGTAGTACACAATACGGACAGGCAAAGAACACTGAAGCTTTCTTT.

The rearrangement links TRBV25-1 to TRBJ2-3; the D gene is possibly TRBD1 (5 bases). CDR3 length: 15 residues. Trimming removed 0 bases at V and 4 bases at J, with 11 bases between. CDR1 MGHDK and CDR2 SYGVNS come from the germline V gene. The CDR3 DNA is TGTGCCAGCAGTGAATACAGGGAATCCGCAGATACGCAGTATTTT. This sequence encodes CASSEYRESADTQYF.

The chain employs TRBV4-2 and TRBJ2-1; TRBD2 is a possible D gene (6 bases). This CDR3 comprises 18 residues. Germline lookup yields CDR1 LGHNA and CDR2 YNFKEQ. Trimming took off 0 bases at V and 8 bases at J, with 23 bases between the two ends. The CDR3 DNA reads TGTGCCAGCAGCCAAGATATAACCGGGGGAGATGTTTCCCATGAGCAGTTCTTC. This encodes CASSQDITGGDVSHEQFF.

This clone was observed a few times. This sample also contains other DNA sequences that code for the same CDR3. The V and J genes are TRBV5-6 and TRBJ2-7, with D possibly being TRBD2 (5 bases). Per the germline V gene, CDR1 is SGHDT and CDR2 is YYEEEE. V lost 2 bases and J lost 7, with 10 bases in between. This CDR3 region has 12 residues. CDR3: CASSLGRGEQYF. CDR3 DNA: TGTGCCAGCAGCTTAGGTCGGGGTGAGCAGTACTTC.

This clone was counted between two and nine times. The rearrangement joins TRBV5-4 to TRBJ2-7; 7 nucleotides agree with TRBD2. The CDR3 has 14 amino acids. V was clipped by 0 bases and J by 4 bases; unmatched bases: 4. CDR1 is SGHNT and CDR2 is YYREEE in the germline V gene (reference sequence). The CDR3 coding sequence is TGTGCCAGCAGCTTGGCCGGCGGGAGATACGAGCAGTACTTC. Translation: CASSLAGGRYEQYF.

This chain joins TRBV7-9 and TRBJ2-2, with D perhaps matching TRBD2 (7 bases). Trimming cost V 5 bases and J 7 bases, with 17 bases left between them. Germline CDR1 reads SEHNR; CDR2 reads FQNEAQ (reference sequence). The CDR3 extends over 15 amino acids. CDR3 region: CASSPLGGVHGELFF. CDR3 bases: TGTGCCAGCAGCCCTCTAGGGGGGGTTCACGGGGAGCTGTTTTTT.

The chain joins TRBV9 to TRBJ2-1; tentative D call: TRBD2 (5 bases). Germline CDR1 SGDLS, CDR2 YYNGEE. Trimming took 0 bases from V and 2 from J, leaving 6 bases between them. This CDR3 contains 14 residues. Here the CDR3 DNA reads TGTGCCAGCAGCGTAGACGGGGCCTACAATGAGCAGTTCTTC. It encodes CASSVDGAYNEQFF.

The chain couples TRBV10-3 to TRBJ1-1; no firm D call. Deletions cut 8 bases from V and 0 bases from J, with 13 bases between. Germline V gene lookup returns CDR1 ENHRY and CDR2 SYGVKD. The CDR3 loop spans 14 amino acids. CDR3 amino acids: CAIGLQIMNTEAFF. In DNA, the CDR3 is TGTGCCATCGGCCTACAGATCATGAACACTGAAGCTTTCTTT.

This clone has just one count. J is TRBJ2-6 and V is TRBV28, with 10 bases aligning to TRBD1. Germline trimming cut 3 bases from V and 0 bases from J; bases unmatched to any gene: 8. Germline CDR1 is MDHEN and CDR2 is SYDVKM. The CDR3 covers 19 residues. Here the CDR3 reads CASSFLKTGGLSGANVLTF. The CDR3 DNA follows: TGTGCCAGCAGTTTCCTGAAGACAGGGGGCCTCTCTGGGGCCAACGTCCTGACTTTC.

The rearrangement uses TRBV29-1 and TRBJ2-1; 12 bases fit TRBD2. This CDR3 comprises 17 residues. The trim removed 2 bases at V and 7 bases at J, leaving 12 bases unmatched. The germline V gene encodes CDR1 SQVTM and CDR2 ANQGSEA. The CDR3 bases are TGCAGCGTTGAATGGTTCCTAGCGGGAGGGGGAATGAATGAGCAGTTCTTC. Translation gives CSVEWFLAGGGMNEQFF.